Below, 9 T cell receptor beta chains from the same sample are listed, as sequenced in a study of blood T cell repertoires in COVID-19. Produced via immunoSEQ multiplex PCR; TCRdb's table is partial and in-frame only. The table has 85,000 to 130,000 clones, under 90% seen once. The specimen was peripheral blood. These TCRs come from an older woman with acute or convalescent COVID-19.

This clone has just one count. V is TRBV9 and J is TRBJ1-1; 7 nucleotides line up with TRBD1. The CDR3 totals 15 residues. Germline V lookup: CDR1 SGDLS, CDR2 YYNGEE. With V trimmed by 3 bases and J by 1 base, 6 bases remained unmatched. This CDR3 reads CASSGEGARNTEAFF. CDR3 bases: TGTGCCAGCAGCGGAGAGGGGGCTCGGAACACTGAAGCTTTCTTT.

The V call is TRBV14, the J call TRBJ2-2; perhaps TRBD2 as D (7 bases). Trimming removed 2 bases at V and 5 bases at J, with 21 bases between. The CDR3 loop spans 18 amino acids. Germline CDR1 SGHDN, CDR2 FVKESK. CDR3 in DNA: TGTGCCAGCAGCCAATCATCTCGCGGGGGCCCAGGGACCGGGGAGCTGTTTTTT. Its protein product is CASSQSSRGGPGTGELFF.

The chain has TRBV29-1 and TRBJ1-1; D may be TRBD1 (5 bases). The length of the CDR3 is 13 residues. Germline V lookup: CDR1 SQVTM, CDR2 ANQGSEA. V was trimmed by 5 bases and J by 1 base, leaving 11 bases between them. CDR3 protein: CSVRGQGNTEAFF. The CDR3 coding sequence is TGCAGCGTTCGAGGTCAGGGGAACACTGAAGCTTTCTTT.

The chain uses TRBV6-6 and TRBJ2-7, with TRBD1 identical over 7 bases. The J segment lost 1 base and the V segment lost 6 bases, leaving 6 bases of the junction unmatched. CDR3 size: 14 residues. In germline, CDR1 is MNHNY, CDR2 SVGAGI (reference sequence). This chain's CDR3 is CASSQTGKSYEQYF. CDR3 DNA sequence: TGTGCCAGCAGCCAGACAGGGAAGTCCTACGAGCAGTACTTC.

V gene TRBV19 combines with J gene TRBJ2-3, with D perhaps TRBD1 (6 bases). With 6 bases removed from V and 6 bases from J, the gap between germline ends came to 16 bases. CDR1 is LNHDA and CDR2 is SQIVND in the germline V gene (reference sequence). The CDR3 runs to 14 residues. CDR3 sequence: CASSPGVNSDTQYF. CDR3 DNA: TGTGCCAGTAGCCCAGGGGTTAACTCGGATACGCAGTATTTT.

The V gene is TRBV7-2, the J gene TRBJ2-3; no reliable D call. Trimming removed 5 bases from V and 3 bases from J, with 9 bases in between. Germline V gene lookup returns CDR1 SGHTA and CDR2 FQGNSA. CDR3 length: 13 amino acids. CDR3 coding DNA: TGTGCCAGCAGCAGAGAGAGAACAGATACGCAGTATTTT. Encoded protein: CASSRERTDTQYF. The whole variable domain, filled in from reference TRBV7-2 and TRBJ2-3, reads GAGVSQSPSNKVTEKGKDVELRCDPISGHTALYWYRQSLGQGLEFLIYFQGNSAPDKSGLPSDRFSAERTGGSVSTLTIQRTQQEDSAVYLCASSRERTDTQYFGPGTRLTVL.

The chain uses TRBV10-3 and TRBJ1-6, with a weak D call TRBD1 (5 bases). The CDR3 has 15 amino acids. Between the trimmed V and J ends, which lost 1 base and 5 bases, there was a span of 9 bases. The germline CDR1 and CDR2 sequences are ENHRY and SYGVKD. CDR3 in DNA: TGTGCCATCAGTGAGTTCCAGGGTGATAATTCACCCCTCCACTTT. Encoded protein: CAISEFQGDNSPLHF.

CDR3 in amino acids: CASSLDLEGLRTQYF. The CDR3 region has the DNA TGTGCCAGCAGCTTAGATCTGGAGGGGCTGAGAACCCAGTACTTC. The chain carries TRBV11-2 and TRBJ2-5; TRBD2 might be the D (6 bases). This CDR3 is 15 amino acids long. V was pared by 0 bases and J by 8 bases, with 16 bases between. Per the germline V gene, CDR1 is SGHAT and CDR2 is FQNNGV.

This clone was recorded a few times. CDR3 sequence (DNA): TGTGCCAGCAGCCAATCAAGCCTGGTGAATTCACCCCTCCACTTT. Translation: CASSQSSLVNSPLHF. This sequence joins TRBV3-1 (or the pseudogene TRBV3-2) and TRBJ1-6; no definite D call. V lost 2 bases and J lost 7, with 12 bases in between. From germline, CDR1 is LGHDT and CDR2 YNNKEL (reference sequence). The CDR3 runs to 15 residues.